Listed here is a single T cell receptor beta chain. Compared with germline, one end of the junction differs, possibly owing to a read error. Sequenced by immunoSEQ multiplex PCR; TCRdb stores in-frame clones only, minus some. Among about 62,000 clones listed, over 80% were seen once. The data were obtained in a study of T cell changes during pregnancy in multiple sclerosis. CDR1 and CDR2 (germline): SNHLY, FYNNEI. The length of the CDR3 is 14 residues. This chain connects TRBV2 to TRBJ2-3, with TRBD2 matching 8 bases. This material consisted of peripheral blood, taken in the second trimester of pregnancy. The TCR comes from a female donor in good health, enrolled as a control in a pregnancy study. DNA for the CDR3: TGTGCCAGCAGGACGGCGGGGGGCACAGGTACGCAGTATTTT. Translating it yields CASRTAGGTGTQYF.